This T cell receptor (beta chain) came from a study of blood T cell repertoires in COVID-19. Generated by immunoSEQ multiplex PCR, the TCRdb table keeps only in-frame clones and is missing some. Here the sample spans about 140,000 clones, about four fifths being singletons. Per the germline V gene, CDR1 is KGHDR and CDR2 is SFDVKD. Trimming took off 4 bases at V and 5 bases at J, with 11 bases between the two ends. The CDR3 loop spans 14 amino acids. The TCR comes from a human donor in a cohort sampled during active COVID-19. The chain recombines TRBV24-1 with TRBJ1-5, with D tentatively TRBD1 (6 bases). Material for sequencing was peripheral blood. The CDR3 here is CATSDPWTDQPQHF. Here the CDR3 DNA reads TGTGCCACCAGTGACCCGTGGACAGATCAGCCCCAGCATTTT.